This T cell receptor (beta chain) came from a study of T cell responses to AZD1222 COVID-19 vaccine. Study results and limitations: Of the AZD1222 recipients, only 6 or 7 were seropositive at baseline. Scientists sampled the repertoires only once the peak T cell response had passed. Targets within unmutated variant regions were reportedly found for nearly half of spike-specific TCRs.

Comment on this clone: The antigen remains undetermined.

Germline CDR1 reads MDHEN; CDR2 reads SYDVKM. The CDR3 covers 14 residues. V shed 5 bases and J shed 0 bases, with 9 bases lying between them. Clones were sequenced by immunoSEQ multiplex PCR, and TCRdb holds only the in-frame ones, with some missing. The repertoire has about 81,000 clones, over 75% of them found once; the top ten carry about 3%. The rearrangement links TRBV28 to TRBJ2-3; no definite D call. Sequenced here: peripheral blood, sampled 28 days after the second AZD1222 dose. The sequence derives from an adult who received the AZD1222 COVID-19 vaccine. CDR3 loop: CASSLSSSTDTQYF. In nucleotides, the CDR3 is TGTGCCAGCAGTCTCTCCTCTAGCACAGATACGCAGTATTTT.